Listed below are T cell receptor beta chains from one sample, sequenced in a study of CD8 T cells in ankylosing spondylitis. MiXCR, run by TCRdb on the 5' RACE reads, gives a single entry per CDR3 protein. Found here are fewer than 250,000 distinct CDR3 sequences, roughly 10% of them singletons; the top ten hold 2.6%. The sequencing input was blood, either unsorted or a sorted T cell fraction (not recorded which). These receptors originate from a male donor with ankylosing spondylitis or in good health (not recorded which). CDR3s leave out the opening cysteine and the closing phenylalanine or tryptophan. Fields, in order: CDR3 length, J gene, V gene, CDR3 protein.

>14|TRBJ2-3|TRBV7-6
ASSDRTSGGADTQY
>15|TRBJ2-2|TRBV5-1
ASSLGLAGEATGELF
>11|TRBJ1-1|TRBV30
AWSVRARGEAF
>9|TRBJ2-3|TRBV6-2/TRBV6-3
ASTQRHTQY
>12|TRBJ2-3|TRBV12-3/TRBV12-4
ASSPAAFTDTQY
>14|TRBJ1-3|TRBV20-1
SARETGQYSGNTIY
>9|TRBJ2-1|TRBV20-1
SARQDNEQF
>14|TRBJ2-2|TRBV5-1
ASSLAFQEDAGELF
>13|TRBJ2-3|TRBV7-9
ASSYRDSDTDTQY
>12|TRBJ2-4|TRBV20-1
SARTPLAKNIQY
>14|TRBJ2-1|TRBV5-1
ASSFRPSGNDGEQF
>14|TRBJ1-1|TRBV15
ATSREAGGLSTEAF
>12|TRBJ1-6|TRBV9
ASSARSYNSPLH
>13|TRBJ2-3|TRBV7-2
ASSLNLRLADTQY
>13|TRBJ2-3|TRBV6-1
ASSQRAGGGDTQY
>13|TRBJ1-5|TRBV7-2
ASSLDGGRDQPQH
>16|TRBJ1-1|TRBV5-1
ASSLQPGTGYESTEAF
>13|TRBJ2-7|TRBV29-1
SVEVQDRDSYEQY
>14|TRBJ2-5|TRBV5-1
ASSWGGQGARKAQY
>12|TRBJ2-3|TRBV7-2
ASSLADYTDTQY
>11|TRBJ1-6|TRBV20-1
SAGTGYNSPLH
>14|TRBJ1-2|TRBV9
ASSAYGTPGGYGYT
>13|TRBJ2-3|TRBV20-1
SANPGQGVTDTQY
>13|TRBJ2-7|TRBV5-1
ASSRAEVGVLEQY
>16|TRBJ1-2|TRBV5-5
ASSLAGTGGPGGYGYT
>13|TRBJ2-3|TRBV6-5
ASSYSRAHTDTQY
>12|TRBJ2-1|TRBV2
ASSRLASYNEQF
>15|TRBJ2-3|TRBV7-2
ASSPQRGVEDTDTQY
>15|TRBJ2-3|TRBV4-1
ASSQGAGQGGTDTQY
>12|TRBJ1-1|TRBV5-5
ASSSGTGTREAF
>14|TRBJ1-6|TRBV5-1
ASSLTKSSYNSPLH
>12|TRBJ1-2|TRBV6-5
ASSYSNSPYGYT
>13|TRBJ2-1|TRBV4-1
ASSQVGGPSNEQF
>14|TRBJ2-1|TRBV7-9
ASSLFPGLSYNEQF
>14|TRBJ2-3|TRBV28
ASKGLGRARGDTQY
>15|TRBJ2-6|TRBV2
ASTGTGGMLGANVLT
>15|TRBJ1-2|TRBV7-9
ASSLGLGQGPRGGYT
>13|TRBJ2-3|TRBV30
AWSDGTGGPDTQY
>13|TRBJ2-1|TRBV11-3
ASSSRTSGSHEQF
>13|TRBJ2-1|TRBV4-2
ASSRGLAGDNEQF
>9|TRBJ2-7|TRBV7-8
ASSFDYEQY
>11|TRBJ1-3|TRBV29-1
SVGASSGNTIY
>11|TRBJ2-5|TRBV30
AWSPGLKETQY
>10|TRBJ2-3|TRBV7-9
ASSAGTDTQY
>11|TRBJ1-1|TRBV5-1
ASRGNSNTEAF
>10|TRBJ1-1|TRBV7-9
ASSWMDGPLF
>13|TRBJ1-2|TRBV4-1
ASSQDWSGNYGYT
>13|TRBJ2-7|TRBV21-1
ASSMKWDRGHEQY
>12|TRBJ2-7|TRBV18
ASSPLGQGDEQY